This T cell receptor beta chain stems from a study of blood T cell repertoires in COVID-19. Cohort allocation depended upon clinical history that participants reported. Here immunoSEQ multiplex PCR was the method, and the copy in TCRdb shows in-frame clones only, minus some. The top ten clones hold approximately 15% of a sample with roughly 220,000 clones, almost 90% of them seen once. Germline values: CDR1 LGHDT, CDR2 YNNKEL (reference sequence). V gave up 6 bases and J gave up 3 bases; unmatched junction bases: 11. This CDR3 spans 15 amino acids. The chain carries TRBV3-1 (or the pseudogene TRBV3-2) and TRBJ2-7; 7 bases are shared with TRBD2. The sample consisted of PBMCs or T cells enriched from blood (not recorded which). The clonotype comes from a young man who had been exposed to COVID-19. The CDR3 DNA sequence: TGTGCCAGCAGAAAAGCACCCGGGGGGAACTACGAGCAGTACTTC. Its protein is CASRKAPGGNYEQYF.